One and the same sample provided the 32 T cell receptor beta chains below, sequenced in a study of identical twins. In TCRdb, the 5' RACE reads were re-called with MiXCR into one record per CDR3 protein. The profile covers around 1.7 million distinct CDR3 sequences, with less than 40% appearing a single time and approximately 0.29% taken by the ten largest. The material sequenced was cord blood. Receptor source: a newborn girl in good health.

The chain employs TRBV12-3 or TRBV12-4 and TRBJ2-1; no clear D. The V and J ends lost 5 bases and 3 bases respectively, with 8 bases between them. The CDR3 length is 13 residues. In nucleotides, the CDR3 is TGTGCCAGCAGTACAAAACACTACAATGAGCAGTTCTTC. This translates into CASSTKHYNEQFF.

This clonotype was counted a few times. This sequence joins TRBV4-1 and TRBJ2-3; D may match TRBD1 or TRBD2 (5 bases each). V was trimmed by 0 bases and J by 0 bases, leaving 10 bases between them. CDR3 size: 16 residues. Germline CDR1 is MGHRA and CDR2 is YSYEKL. The CDR3 sequence is CASSQDLGASTDTQYF. As DNA, the CDR3 is TGCGCCAGCAGCCAAGATCTCGGGGCGAGCACAGATACGCAGTATTTT.

CDR3 DNA: TGTGCCAGCAGCGTAGGAGGGACTGCCTACGAGCAGTACTTC. Its translation: CASSVGGTAYEQYF. The V and J genes are TRBV9 and TRBJ2-7; D is possibly TRBD2 (6 bases). CDR1 is SGDLS and CDR2 is YYNGEE in the germline V gene. V was trimmed by 0 bases and J by 2 bases, leaving 9 bases between them. The CDR3 covers 14 residues.

This clonotype was observed a handful of times. This chain joins TRBV15 and TRBJ2-3; the match to TRBD1 covers 8 bases. Trimming cost V 2 bases and J 2 bases; bases outside gene matches: 6. The CDR3 covers 16 residues. CDR1 and CDR2 from the germline V gene are LNHNV and YYDKDF (reference sequence). CDR3 in amino acids: CATSRPDRVDTDTQYF. The DNA of the CDR3 is TGTGCCACCAGCAGACCGGACAGGGTTGACACAGATACGCAGTATTTT. The full variable domain, completed using reference TRBV15 and TRBJ2-3, is DAMVIQNPRYQVTQFGKPVTLSCSQTLNHNVMYWYQQKSSQAPKLLFHYYDKDFNNEADTPDNFQSRRPNTSFCFLDIRSPGLGDTAMYLCATSRPDRVDTDTQYFGPGTRLTVL.

V is TRBV29-1 and J is TRBJ1-2; D uncertain. Trimming removed 0 bases from V and 0 bases from J, with 8 bases in between. Germline loops: CDR1 SQVTM, CDR2 ANQGSEA. The CDR3 is made up of 14 amino acids. This chain's CDR3 is CSVEDHKTNYGYTF. Written as DNA, the CDR3 is TGCAGCGTTGAAGATCACAAAACTAACTATGGCTACACCTTC.

This rearrangement joins TRBV7-9 to TRBJ2-1, with D perhaps being TRBD1 or TRBD2 (5 bases each). Trimming shortened V by 1 base and J by 3 bases, and 13 bases separated the two germline ends. The V gene's germline CDR1 is SEHNR and CDR2 FQNEAQ (reference sequence). This CDR3 is 16 amino acids long. The CDR3 loop is CASSLVTWGIYNEQFF. Written as DNA, the CDR3 is TGTGCCAGCAGCTTAGTCACGTGGGGGATCTACAATGAGCAGTTCTTC.

This clonotype was detected ten times or more. The rearrangement links TRBV12-3 or TRBV12-4 to TRBJ2-7, with D possibly being TRBD1 (6 bases). The V end lost 3 bases, the J end lost 4 bases, and 16 bases lay between the germline ends. The CDR3 spans 15 residues. The CDR3 is CASSFIRQGRYEQYF. Written as DNA, the CDR3 is TGTGCCAGCAGTTTTATTCGGCAGGGGAGATACGAGCAGTACTTC.

V is TRBV20-1 and J is TRBJ2-5; D perhaps matches TRBD2 (6 bases). CDR1 is DFQATT, CDR2 SNEGSKA, per germline (reference sequence). The CDR3 is made up of 13 amino acids. Deletions cut 3 bases from V and 5 bases from J, with 13 bases between. CDR3 bases: TGCAGTGCTAGGGAGGGGTTGAGGGAGACCCAGTACTTC. Protein product: CSAREGLRETQYF.

The rearrangement links TRBV4-2 to TRBJ1-2; tentative D call: TRBD1 (5 bases). Germline assignment: CDR1 LGHNA and CDR2 YNFKEQ. V was trimmed by 0 bases and J by 3 bases, leaving 17 bases between them. The CDR3 is made up of 17 amino acids. The CDR3 spells CASSQDGGSRGYYGYTF. CDR3 DNA: TGTGCCAGCAGCCAAGATGGGGGGAGTCGTGGGTACTATGGCTACACCTTC.

The chain carries TRBV20-1 and TRBJ1-5; 7 nucleotides match TRBD1. The CDR3 totals 14 residues. Germline V gives CDR1 DFQATT, CDR2 SNEGSKA (reference sequence). The CDR3 sequence is CSARFPDRNQPQHF. The CDR3 DNA reads as TGCAGCGCTCGCTTCCCGGACAGGAATCAGCCCCAGCATTTT.

This clonotype was detected a few times. The CDR3 is CASSPKTSGSTDTQYF. CDR3 in DNA: TGTGCCAGCAGCCCCAAGACTAGCGGGAGCACAGATACGCAGTATTTT. V gene TRBV7-2 combines with J gene TRBJ2-3; TRBD2 matches 10 bases. The V gene end was trimmed by 5 bases and the J gene end by 0 bases; junction bases not matched to a gene: 5. CDR3 length: 16 amino acids. The germline V gene has CDR1 SGHTA and CDR2 FQGNSA.

As regards this clonotype: A read error may account for a junction end that differs from germline. The chain is built from TRBV24-1 and TRBJ2-5; D possibly matches TRBD1 or TRBD2 (6 bases each). Gene TRBJ2-7 matches the end of the DNA better, so the J call may be wrong. The germline V gene encodes CDR1 KGHDR and CDR2 SFDVKD. The CDR3 sequence is 13 residues long. The CDR3 here is CATGDWGAYEQYF. CDR3 bases: TGTGCCACCGGTGATTGGGGGGCATACGAGCAGTACTTC.

The CDR3 loop is CASSLYRGSTEAFF. The DNA for the CDR3 is TGCGCCAGCAGCTTATACAGGGGTAGCACTGAAGCTTTCTTT. This rearrangement joins TRBV5-1 to TRBJ1-1; 7 bases map to TRBD1. CDR3 length equals 14 residues. The junction had 5 bases not matched to a gene; V was cut back by 2 bases and J by 4 bases. Germline V lookup: CDR1 SGHRS, CDR2 YFSETQ.

Only a few counts were recorded for this clonotype. The chain combines TRBV3-1 with TRBJ1-5; D not resolved. This CDR3 comprises 14 residues. V was shortened by 2 bases and J by 4 bases, with 9 bases between the two germline ends. Germline V gene sequence: CDR1 LGHDT, CDR2 YNNKEL (reference sequence). The CDR3, as DNA: TGTGCCAGCAGCCAACTAGGATTAAATCAGCCCCAGCATTTT. It yields the protein CASSQLGLNQPQHF.

The rearrangement uses TRBV6-6 and TRBJ2-7, with 11 bases that match TRBD2. CDR3 length equals 15 residues. J was trimmed by 5 bases and V by 5 bases; bases with no gene match: 8. The germline gives CDR1 MNHNY, CDR2 SVGAGI (reference sequence). CDR3 amino acids: CASSKHGTSGDEQYF. The CDR3 DNA is TGTGCCAGCAGTAAACATGGGACTAGCGGTGACGAGCAGTACTTC.

The chain links TRBV6-5 to TRBJ2-3; D possibly corresponds to TRBD2 (5 bases). Germline V gene sequence: CDR1 MNHEY, CDR2 SVGAGI. V dropped 0 bases and J dropped 3 bases, with 16 bases sitting between them. This CDR3 contains 17 residues. CDR3 bases: TGTGCCAGCAGTTACTCGGGGTTGAGCGGTAGTACAGATACGCAGTATTTT. As protein: CASSYSGLSGSTDTQYF.

As for this clonotype: At one end the junction does not follow the germline gene, possibly because of a read error. The chain carries TRBV12-3 or TRBV12-4 and TRBJ2-3; TRBD2 might be the D (6 bases). The CDR3 is made up of 18 amino acids. The CDR3: CASSFRLFSRGVADTEYF. The CDR3 DNA reads TGTGCCAGCAGTTTCCGCCTCTTCTCGCGGGGAGTCGCAGATACGGAGTATTTT.

This sequence joins TRBV29-1 and TRBJ2-3, with 9 bases fitting TRBD2. Germline assignment: CDR1 SQVTM and CDR2 ANQGSEA. The V segment lost 4 bases and the J segment 0 bases; nucleotides outside the gene matches: 8. The length of the CDR3 is 16 residues. The CDR3 coding sequence is TGCAGCGTTGTTTCGGTGGGGACTAGCAGCACAGATACGCAGTATTTT. It encodes CSVVSVGTSSTDTQYF.

This chain joins TRBV24-1 and TRBJ1-5, with TRBD1 matching over 9 bases. Unmatched junction bases numbered 3, after V lost 1 base and J lost 0 bases. CDR3 length: 17 amino acids. Germline V gene lookup returns CDR1 KGHDR and CDR2 SFDVKD. CDR3 amino acids: CATSDFGQGLSNQPQHF. CDR3 DNA sequence: TGTGCCACCAGTGATTTCGGACAGGGGCTTAGCAATCAGCCCCAGCATTTT.

This clonotype was seen a handful of times. The chain joins TRBV7-6 to TRBJ2-1; 13 bases align to TRBD2. J was trimmed by 2 bases and V by 2 bases; bases with no gene match: 3. Germline V lookup: CDR1 SGHVS, CDR2 FNYEAQ. CDR3 length: 17 residues. DNA of the CDR3: TGTGCCAGCAGCTTATTGACTAGCGGGGGGCCCTACAATGAGCAGTTCTTC. This encodes CASSLLTSGGPYNEQFF.

The rearrangement joins TRBV7-2 to TRBJ2-7, with 7 bases fitting TRBD1. The J call may be wrong; the DNA end is better matched by TRBJ2-5. CDR3 size: 15 residues. The germline CDR1 and CDR2 sequences are SGHTA and FQGNSA. The CDR3 DNA reads as TGTGCCAGCAGCTTAGAGGGCCGACAGGGAGAGACCCAGTACTTC. This gives the protein CASSLEGRQGETQYF.

This clonotype has only one observation. CDR3 loop: CSVRMGSGYEQFF. The CDR3 DNA sequence: TGCAGTGTGAGGATGGGCAGCGGGTACGAGCAGTTCTTC. J is TRBJ2-1 and V is TRBV20-1; a weak D match, TRBD2 (6 bases). CDR1 is DFQATT, CDR2 SNEGSKA, per germline (reference sequence). Trimming removed 7 bases at V and 10 bases at J, with 20 bases between. The CDR3 has 13 residues.

This sequence joins TRBV14 and TRBJ2-1; D is unclear. V gave up 3 bases and J gave up 8 bases, with 14 bases separating them. The CDR3 consists of 14 residues. From germline, CDR1 is SGHDN and CDR2 FVKESK. The CDR3 protein is CASSQSVSGDEQFF. The CDR3 nucleotides are TGTGCCAGCAGCCAGTCGGTCTCAGGCGATGAGCAGTTCTTC. The entire variable domain, with the rest obtained from reference TRBV14 and TRBJ2-1, is as follows: EAGVTQFPSHSVIEKGQTVTLRCDPISGHDNLYWYRRVMGKEIKFLLHFVKESKQDESGMPNNRFLAERTGGTYSTLKVQPAELEDSGVYFCASSQSVSGDEQFFGPGTRLTVL.

This rearrangement joins TRBV28 to TRBJ1-5; D is uncertain. CDR1 MDHEN and CDR2 SYDVKM come from the germline V gene. Between the trimmed V and J ends, which lost 6 bases and 3 bases, there was a span of 9 bases. CDR3 length equals 13 residues. The CDR3 DNA follows: TGTGCCAGCAGCCGGTTCCTCAATCAGCCCCAGCATTTT. Its protein is CASSRFLNQPQHF. The whole variable domain, remainder taken from reference TRBV28 and TRBJ1-5, is DVKVTQSSRYLVKRTGEKVFLECVQDMDHENMFWYRQDPGLGLRLIYFSYDVKMKEKGDIPEGYSVSREKKERFSLILESASTNQTSMYLCASSRFLNQPQHFGDGTRLSIL.

A few counts support this clonotype. The rearrangement links TRBV25-1 to TRBJ2-1; 8 bases are shared with TRBD2. The germline V gene encodes CDR1 MGHDK and CDR2 SYGVNS. The ends lost 6 bases at V and 6 bases at J; junction bases unmatched: 10. The CDR3 loop spans 15 amino acids. The CDR3 sequence: CASRRAGTSGNEQFF. The DNA of the CDR3 is TGTGCCAGCAGAAGGGCCGGGACTAGTGGCAATGAGCAGTTCTTC.

This clonotype was found a few times. One junction end does not reproduce the germline sequence, and a read error may be involved. The chain couples TRBV4-2 to TRBJ1-4, with 8 nucleotides matching TRBD1. The CDR3 is made up of 15 amino acids. Germline V CDR1 and CDR2: LGHNA, YNFKEQ. CDR3 loop: CASSVPGQVNEELFF. In DNA, the CDR3 is TGTGCCAGCAGCGTTCCGGGACAGGTTAATGAAGAACTGTTTTTT.

This clonotype came up a few times. CDR3 in amino acids: CASSQATSYNEQFF. The DNA for the CDR3 is TGCGCCAGCAGCCAAGCTACCTCCTACAATGAGCAGTTCTTC. The gene calls are TRBV4-1 and TRBJ2-1; D call uncertain. The V end lost 1 base, the J end lost 0 bases, and 4 bases lay between the germline ends. Germline CDR1 MGHRA, CDR2 YSYEKL. This CDR3 is 14 amino acids long.

This clonotype has only a few counts. The V call is TRBV27, the J call TRBJ2-7; TRBD1 might be the D (7 bases). Germline V gene lookup returns CDR1 MNHEY and CDR2 SMNVEV (reference sequence). The length of the CDR3 is 13 residues. The germline V and J ends were trimmed by 4 bases and 4 bases, with 11 bases remaining between them. The CDR3 coding sequence is TGTGCCAGCAGTTACCCAGGGGGGTACGAGCAGTACTTC. Amino acid sequence: CASSYPGGYEQYF.

This clonotype was counted between two and nine times. The chain is built from TRBV6-6 and TRBJ2-7, with TRBD1 as a possible D gene (5 bases). Per germline, CDR1 MNHNY and CDR2 SVGAGI (reference sequence). V lost 8 bases and J lost 6, with 17 bases in between. The CDR3 length is 13 residues. CDR3 residues: CASVPSPGPEQYF. The DNA of the CDR3 is TGTGCCAGCGTCCCAAGTCCAGGGCCCGAGCAGTACTTC.

The genes are TRBV10-3 and TRBJ2-5; D unclear. Germline CDR1 and CDR2: ENHRY and SYGVKD. Trimming pared 3 bases from V and 1 base from J, leaving 12 bases between. CDR3 length equals 15 residues. CDR3 protein: CAISELRTAQETQYF. For the CDR3, the DNA is TGTGCCATCAGTGAACTACGGACGGCCCAAGAGACCCAGTACTTC.

This chain joins TRBV13 and TRBJ1-1, with D perhaps matching TRBD1 (6 bases). Germline V lookup: CDR1 PRHDT, CDR2 FYEKMQ (reference sequence). The CDR3 covers 14 residues. Trimming pared 5 bases from V and 4 bases from J, leaving 14 bases between. This CDR3 is CASSPGAIGTEAFF. DNA for the CDR3: TGTGCCAGCAGCCCAGGGGCGATTGGCACTGAAGCTTTCTTT. The whole variable domain, remainder taken from reference TRBV13 and TRBJ1-1, is AAGVIQSPRHLIKEKRETATLKCYPIPRHDTVYWYQQGPGQDPQFLISFYEKMQSDKGSIPDRFSAQQFSDYHSELNMSSLELGDSALYFCASSPGAIGTEAFFGQGTRLTVV.

This chain uses TRBV7-9 with TRBJ1-2; TRBD1 matches 11 bases. There are 17 residues in the CDR3. CDR1 is SEHNR and CDR2 is FQNEAQ in the germline V gene (reference sequence). Trimming removed 4 bases from V and 0 bases from J; junction bases left unmatched: 7. Written as DNA, the CDR3 is TGTGCCAGCAGCTCCAGGACAGGGGGCATATCTAACTATGGCTACACCTTC. Translation: CASSSRTGGISNYGYTF.